This is a list of T cell receptor beta chains from one sample in a study of response to subunit inactivated influenza vaccine. MiXCR, run by TCRdb on the RT-PCR reads, gives a single entry per CDR3 protein. Of hundreds of thousands of distinct CDR3 sequences listed, roughly 14% are singletons. Specimen: PBMCs from blood, collected 11 to 12 days after vaccination. Receptor source: a man aged 45-60 years who received an inactivated influenza vaccine. Both conserved end residues are part of each CDR3.

v_gene: TRBV7-2; CDR3aa: CASSYGTQRAEQYF
v_gene: TRBV3-1; CDR3aa: CASSPPGTSGYTDTQYF
v_gene: TRBV3-1; CDR3aa: CASSQDWAIGGSEQFF
v_gene: TRBV12-3/TRBV12-4; CDR3aa: CASSLAIGGVQPQHF
v_gene: TRBV7-9; CDR3aa: CASTPWEDYTF
v_gene: TRBV2; CDR3aa: CASGGSREQPQHF
v_gene: TRBV11-2; CDR3aa: CASSLTLGTTHTDTQYF
v_gene: TRBV4-3; CDR3aa: CASSQVQIRGRNTGELFF
v_gene: TRBV2; CDR3aa: CASSAGRGGLDTQYF
v_gene: TRBV10-3; CDR3aa: CAISDDSSYEQYF
v_gene: TRBV6-1; CDR3aa: CASTPTGLGEQFF
v_gene: TRBV7-8; CDR3aa: CASSLVGTSVYEQYF
v_gene: TRBV7-2; CDR3aa: CASSLDPGQGNEQFF
v_gene: TRBV27; CDR3aa: CATSRRSTDTQYF
v_gene: TRBV18; CDR3aa: CASSFSGAYNEQFF
v_gene: TRBV6-2/TRBV6-3; CDR3aa: CASSYFLSGSSYEQYF
v_gene: TRBV11-2; CDR3aa: CASSLVRGGTGELFF
v_gene: TRBV3-1; CDR3aa: CASTGTNTEAFF
v_gene: TRBV7-8; CDR3aa: CASSLELAGGPYNEQFF
v_gene: TRBV11-2; CDR3aa: CASSLAGQYGELFF
v_gene: TRBV7-3; CDR3aa: CASSRGLAGVREQFF
v_gene: TRBV27; CDR3aa: CASTPLSGTQYNEQFF
v_gene: TRBV3-1; CDR3aa: CASSRNSGDYEQYF
v_gene: TRBV10-2; CDR3aa: CASKPRNSYEQYF
v_gene: TRBV2; CDR3aa: CASSAVGADYNEQFF
v_gene: TRBV10-3; CDR3aa: CAISGPRGSTDTQYF
v_gene: TRBV5-1; CDR3aa: CASSLAGAGGYNEQFF
v_gene: TRBV20-1; CDR3aa: CSARDNDYGYTF
v_gene: TRBV5-1; CDR3aa: CASSLNRFNSPLHF
v_gene: TRBV7-9; CDR3aa: CASSSLLATDTQYF
v_gene: TRBV6-1; CDR3aa: CASTPGPLANNEQFF
v_gene: TRBV28; CDR3aa: CASSYFLVRGPEQYF
v_gene: TRBV4-1; CDR3aa: CASSQLGTEQFF
v_gene: TRBV10-3; CDR3aa: CAISESGGDTGELFF
v_gene: TRBV7-9; CDR3aa: CASSPLGTANTGELFF
v_gene: TRBV28; CDR3aa: CASGYLPGLGVNEQFF
v_gene: TRBV11-2; CDR3aa: CASSLFGAGKDTQYF
v_gene: TRBV7-9; CDR3aa: CASSLARREGRDSEQFF
v_gene: TRBV4-2; CDR3aa: CASSPNGDQGGETQYF
v_gene: TRBV5-6; CDR3aa: CASSLARNYGYTF
v_gene: TRBV29-1; CDR3aa: CSVQVSGANVLTF
v_gene: TRBV6-5; CDR3aa: CASSLLALGYEQYF
v_gene: TRBV18; CDR3aa: CASSPGSYSNQPQHF
v_gene: TRBV20-1; CDR3aa: CSARDLAGHYNEQFF
v_gene: TRBV15; CDR3aa: CATRKWDTQETQYF
v_gene: TRBV5-6; CDR3aa: CASSSAAYEQYF
v_gene: TRBV6-2/TRBV6-3; CDR3aa: CASTERDKGYQETQYF